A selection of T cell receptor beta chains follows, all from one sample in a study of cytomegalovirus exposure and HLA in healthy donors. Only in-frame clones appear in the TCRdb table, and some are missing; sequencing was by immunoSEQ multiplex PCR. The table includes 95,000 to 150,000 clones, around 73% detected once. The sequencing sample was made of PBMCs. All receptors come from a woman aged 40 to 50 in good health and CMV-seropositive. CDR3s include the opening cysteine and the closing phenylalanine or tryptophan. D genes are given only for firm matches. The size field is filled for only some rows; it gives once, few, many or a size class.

CDR3: CASSRGQGNSPLHF; DNA: TGTGCCAGCAGCCGGGGACAGGGCAATTCACCCCTCCACTTT; J: TRBJ1-6; V: TRBV28; D: TRBD1; size: .
CDR3: CASSPLSGTASNSPLHF; DNA: TGTGCCAGCAGCCCACTTTCAGGGACAGCATCTAATTCACCCCTCCACTTT; J: TRBJ1-6; V: TRBV7-2; D: TRBD1; size: once
CDR3: CASSPTGGYTEAFF; DNA: TGTGCCAGCAGCCCTACTGGGGGGTACACTGAAGCTTTCTTT; J: TRBJ1-1; V: TRBV7-8; D: .; size: .
CDR3: CASSRTRNTEAFF; DNA: TGTGCCAGCAGCCGCACACGTAACACTGAAGCTTTCTTT; J: TRBJ1-1; V: TRBV5-5; D: .; size: .
CDR3: CAISEQGIDSNQPQHF; DNA: TGTGCCATCAGTGAGCAGGGTATAGATAGCAATCAGCCCCAGCATTTT; J: TRBJ1-5; V: TRBV10-3; D: .; size: .
CDR3: CASSLEAQETQYF; DNA: TGCGCCAGCAGCTTGGAAGCCCAAGAGACCCAGTACTTC; J: TRBJ2-5; V: TRBV5-1; D: .; size: .
CDR3: CASSDSNTDEAFF; DNA: TGTGCCAGCAGTGACTCCAACACAGATGAAGCTTTCTTT; J: TRBJ1-1; V: TRBV6-4; D: .; size: .
CDR3: CASSLNGGPMNTEAFF; DNA: TGTGCCAGCAGCTTAAACGGGGGTCCCATGAACACTGAAGCTTTCTTT; J: TRBJ1-1; V: TRBV7-6; D: .; size: few
CDR3: CASSVLSSYNSPLHF; DNA: TGTGCCAGCAGTGTTCTGAGCTCCTATAATTCACCCCTCCACTTT; J: TRBJ1-6; V: TRBV6-5; D: .; size: .
CDR3: CASSLGQAKMNGYTF; DNA: TGTGCCAGCAGCTTGGGACAGGCGAAGATGAATGGCTACACCTTC; J: TRBJ1-2; V: TRBV5-8; D: .; size: .
CDR3: CASSPGQGNGYTF; DNA: TGTGCCAGCTCACCTGGTCAGGGTAATGGCTACACCTTC; J: TRBJ1-2; V: TRBV18; D: .; size: .
CDR3: CASSAARDEQFF; DNA: TGTGCCAGCAGTGCTGCCCGCGATGAGCAGTTCTTC; J: TRBJ2-1; V: TRBV27; D: .; size: few
CDR3: CASSSRQGARMNTEAFF; DNA: TGCGCCAGCAGCTCGCGCCAGGGGGCGCGGATGAACACTGAAGCTTTCTTT; J: TRBJ1-1; V: TRBV5-1; D: TRBD1; size: few
CDR3: CASSAGGQAPRVAFF; DNA: TGTGCCAGCAGCGCTGGAGGCCAGGCCCCGAGGGTAGCTTTCTTT; J: TRBJ1-1; V: TRBV9; D: .; size: few
CDR3: CVSRDSSSGNTIYF; DNA: TGTGTCTCCCGGGACTCAAGCTCTGGAAACACCATATATTTT; J: TRBJ1-3; V: TRBV11-1; D: .; size: .
CDR3: CASSLLAGNEQFF; DNA: TGCGCCAGCAGCCTCCTAGCGGGGAATGAGCAGTTCTTC; J: TRBJ2-1; V: TRBV4-3; D: TRBD2; size: .
CDR3: CASSSPSDSPLGGYTF; DNA: TGCGCCAGCAGCTCCCCATCGGACAGCCCCTTAGGCGGCTACACCTTC; J: TRBJ1-2; V: TRBV5-1; D: .; size: .
CDR3: CASSHYTTTEETQYF; DNA: TGTGCCAGCAGTCACTACACCACCACCGAAGAGACCCAGTACTTC; J: TRBJ2-5; V: TRBV27; D: .; size: .
CDR3: CASREPGQGSGYTF; DNA: TGCGCCAGCAGGGAGCCAGGACAGGGATCTGGCTACACCTTC; J: TRBJ1-2; V: TRBV5-1; D: TRBD1; size: .
CDR3: CASSPGAGASSGANVLTF; DNA: TGTGCCAGCTCACCGGGGGCGGGGGCTTCCTCTGGGGCCAACGTCCTGACTTTC; J: TRBJ2-6; V: TRBV18; D: .; size: .
CDR3: CASSIRGITEAFF; DNA: TGTGCCAGTAGTATAAGGGGTATCACTGAAGCTTTCTTT; J: TRBJ1-1; V: TRBV19; D: .; size: .
CDR3: CASSVDTSTDTQYF; DNA: TGTGCCAGCAGCGTAGATACTAGCACAGATACGCAGTATTTT; J: TRBJ2-3; V: TRBV9; D: .; size: .
CDR3: CASSQDLGGYGSREQFF; DNA: TGCGCCAGCAGCCAAGATCTAGGAGGGTATGGGTCCAGGGAGCAGTTCTTC; J: TRBJ2-1; V: TRBV4-3; D: .; size: .
CDR3: CASSVSAGMEGAGYTF; DNA: TGTGCCAGCAGCGTCTCCGCCGGGATGGAGGGAGCTGGCTACACCTTC; J: TRBJ1-2; V: TRBV9; D: .; size: .
CDR3: CASSLNSDTEAFF; DNA: TGTGCCAGCAGCCTAAATTCGGACACTGAAGCTTTCTTT; J: TRBJ1-1; V: TRBV7-6; D: .; size: .
CDR3: CASSQGTGGGTEAFF; DNA: TGTGCCAGCAGCCAGGGGACAGGGGGCGGCACTGAAGCTTTCTTT; J: TRBJ1-1; V: TRBV13; D: TRBD1; size: .
CDR3: CASSDSGGTDTQYF; DNA: TGTGCCAGCAGCGATAGCGGGGGCACAGATACGCAGTATTTT; J: TRBJ2-3; V: TRBV9; D: TRBD2; size: .
CDR3: CASRLGTSGHNEQFF; DNA: TGTGCCAGCAGACTGGGGACTAGCGGCCACAATGAGCAGTTCTTC; J: TRBJ2-1; V: TRBV6-6; D: TRBD2; size: .
CDR3: CASSLGASNQPQHF; DNA: TGTGCCAGCAGCTTGGGAGCGAGCAATCAGCCCCAGCATTTT; J: TRBJ1-5; V: TRBV5-6; D: .; size: .
CDR3: CASGFLGTTNTGELFF; DNA: TGTGCCAGCGGTTTTTTGGGGACTACTAACACCGGGGAGCTGTTTTTT; J: TRBJ2-2; V: TRBV6-6; D: TRBD2; size: .
CDR3: CASSQESGQLAGGSYEQYF; DNA: TGCGCCAGCAGCCAAGAAAGTGGCCAACTAGCGGGGGGGTCCTACGAGCAGTACTTC; J: TRBJ2-7; V: TRBV4-3; D: TRBD2; size: .
CDR3: CASSLVGTGEGAFF; DNA: TGCGCCAGCAGCTTGGTTGGGACAGGGGAAGGAGCTTTCTTT; J: TRBJ1-1; V: TRBV5-1; D: TRBD1; size: .
CDR3: CASSTQGNSPETQYF; DNA: TGTGCCAGCAGCACACAGGGGAACTCTCCCGAGACCCAGTACTTC; J: TRBJ2-5; V: TRBV9; D: TRBD1; size: .
CDR3: CASSLGRQGQRAEAFF; DNA: TGTGCCAGCAGCTTGGGACGACAGGGGCAGAGGGCTGAAGCTTTCTTT; J: TRBJ1-1; V: TRBV5-4; D: TRBD1; size: .
CDR3: CASSVAASGSYEQYF; DNA: TGTGCCAGCAGCGTAGCGGCTAGTGGCTCCTACGAGCAGTACTTC; J: TRBJ2-7; V: TRBV9; D: .; size: few
CDR3: CASSPEETQYF; DNA: TGTGCCAGCTCACCCGAAGAGACCCAGTACTTC; J: TRBJ2-5; V: TRBV18; D: .; size: .
CDR3: CAISAAGQGATGELFF; DNA: TGTGCCATCAGTGCCGCCGGACAGGGGGCGACGGGGGAGCTGTTTTTT; J: TRBJ2-2; V: TRBV10-3; D: TRBD1; size: .
CDR3: CASSLGGQQPQHF; DNA: TGCGCCAGCAGCTTGGGGGGCCAGCAGCCCCAGCATTTT; J: TRBJ1-5; V: TRBV5-1; D: .; size: .